This T cell receptor (beta chain) emerged from a study of blood T cell repertoires in COVID-19 (TCRdb year 2020). With regard to the full study: Collaborator samples came from the United States, Italy and Spain and covered acute and convalescent phases of COVID-19. Samples came from the ongoing ImmuneRACE study (first 160 participants) plus 1,254 subjects from 6 global collaborators. HLA class I and class II types, where available, came from metadata supplied by the sample provider rather than from assay-based typing. A de-identified subject ID, COVID-19 status, age in years and sex were almost always included in the sample metadata. Subjects who had been exposed to COVID-19, were actively infected with it, or had recovered from it provided the deeply sampled blood TCRbeta repertoires that made up the dataset. The prospective study material was composed of cDNA or gDNA derived from T cells, B-cell-depleted T cells, or PBMCs. The repertoires were released in a freely available public database intended as a resource for research on the immune response to SARS-CoV-2. General conclusions and limits of the study: How much clinical and demographic metadata was included differed by source and by participant, and the metadata was provided uncurated.

TCRbeta CDR3 regions were amplified from genomic DNA by means of the immunoSEQ Assay, a bias-controlled multiplex PCR. Regarding the original processing steps: Within the assay, amplification of reference gene primers was used to estimate how many nucleated cells each sample contained. To quantify the absolute abundance of each unique TCRbeta CDR3 rearrangement, sequence reads were collapsed and filtered. For each sample, productive Simpson clonality was calculated as the square root of Simpson's diversity index across productive rearrangements. Not all clones reach the TCRdb copy of this immuneACCESS table, which keeps in-frame sequences only. Checked studies attribute under half of the gap to unresolved V genes and leave the rest unexplained. The D gene and trimming were derived from the DNA, and the V and J assignments and clone size from that table. In this sample the table shows around 200,000 clones, 89% of which occur a single time. Roughly 6.7% of the sample lies in the top ten.

Whole blood was collected in K2EDTA tubes by collaborating institutions according to the institutions' own protocols. Collaborator samples were shipped for TCRbeta analysis as frozen whole blood, isolated PBMCs, or DNA extracted from either sample type. A note on this clone: Its antigen remains unidentified. Base qualities are missing; no much larger clone stands one base away.

Sequencing was done on a sample of peripheral blood. The receptor was derived from a man aged 35-49 years with acute or convalescent COVID-19.

The DNA is TGTGCCAGCAGTTTCGTCCCCGAGTCATACAATGAGCAGTTCTTC. Its protein reads: CASSFVPESYNEQFF. The chain was built from TRBV6-1 and TRBJ2-1; too little of a D gene remains to name it. The CDR3, cysteine through phenylalanine, is 15 amino acids long. The sequence is cut down to CDR3 DNA, 45 bases in frame from base 1. From a lookup of the germline V gene, CDR1 and CDR2 are MNHNS and SASEGT. V loses 5 bases of germline sequence and J loses 4 bases, and the interval between the two ends is 15 bases.